A single sample gave rise to the 10 T cell receptor beta chains below, sequenced in a study of blood T cell repertoires in COVID-19. Here immunoSEQ multiplex PCR was the method, and the copy in TCRdb shows in-frame clones only, minus some. The sample shows 35,000 to 45,000 clones, approximately 91% of them seen only once. The sample consisted of peripheral blood. Receptors were obtained from a man in his 70s with acute or convalescent COVID-19.

The V gene is TRBV6-6, the J gene TRBJ2-7; 8 bases agree with TRBD2. This CDR3 is built from 16 residues. Unmatched junction bases numbered 11, after V lost 4 bases and J lost 3 bases. Germline-derived CDR1 and CDR2 are MNHNY and SVGAGI (reference sequence). CDR3 amino acids: CASSLGREGGDYEQYF. In nucleotides, the CDR3 is TGTGCCAGCAGTTTGGGCCGGGAGGGGGGAGACTACGAGCAGTACTTC.

This clone was detected only a few times. The rearrangement uses TRBV28 and TRBJ1-5; D gene unclear. Germline CDR1 MDHEN, CDR2 SYDVKM. Deletions cut 9 bases from V and 9 bases from J, with 15 bases between. The CDR3 contains 12 residues. The DNA for the CDR3 is TGTGCCAGTCTGGAGGGAGGTGGGCCCCAGCATTTT. It encodes CASLEGGGPQHF.

The chain uses TRBV4-3 and TRBJ2-3, with unresolved D. The germline V gene has CDR1 LGHNA and CDR2 YSLEER. The V end lost 1 base, the J end lost 1 base, and 12 bases lay between the germline ends. CDR3 size: 16 residues. Here the CDR3 DNA reads TGCGCCAGCAGCCAAGGGGTAACCGGAGGCACAGATACGCAGTATTTT. This translates into CASSQGVTGGTDTQYF.

The chain combines TRBV28 with TRBJ1-2, with D tentatively TRBD1 (6 bases). Germline V CDR1 and CDR2: MDHEN, SYDVKM. The CDR3 covers 15 residues. V lost 6 bases and J 3 bases, leaving 17 bases between the germline ends. The CDR3 protein is CASRPGHSGHYGYTF. CDR3 bases: TGTGCCAGCAGACCGGGACACTCAGGTCACTATGGCTACACCTTC.

The J gene is TRBJ1-6, the V gene TRBV15; no firm D call. Germline CDR1 LNHNV, CDR2 YYDKDF (reference sequence). This CDR3 spans 12 amino acids. V was clipped by 8 bases and J by 10 bases, with 12 bases between them. CDR3 loop: CATGTRWSPLHF. The DNA of the CDR3 is TGTGCCACCGGCACGAGGTGGTCACCCCTCCACTTT.

This clone was seen only a few times. V gene TRBV4-3 combines with J gene TRBJ1-1; unclear D gene. Trimming removed 3 bases from V and 6 bases from J, with 14 bases in between. Germline loops: CDR1 LGHNA, CDR2 YSLEER. The CDR3 totals 14 residues. The CDR3 loop is CASSQVALQAEAFF. The CDR3, as DNA: TGCGCCAGCAGCCAGGTGGCCCTCCAGGCTGAAGCTTTCTTT.

This chain links TRBV19 with TRBJ2-5; TRBD2 matches at 8 bases. The junction had 12 bases not matched to a gene; V was cut back by 2 bases and J by 4 bases. CDR1 and CDR2 (germline): LNHDA, SQIVND (reference sequence). The CDR3 runs 17 residues. The CDR3 nucleotides are TGTGCCAGTAGTATACCCGCCGGGCTAGCGGGCGGAGAGACCCAGTACTTC. Its protein is CASSIPAGLAGGETQYF.

This rearrangement joins TRBV4-1 to TRBJ2-5; TRBD2 agrees at 7 bases. CDR1 and CDR2 from the germline V gene are MGHRA and YSYEKL. The CDR3 runs 15 residues. The V gene end was trimmed by 3 bases and the J gene end by 5 bases; junction bases not matched to a gene: 9. CDR3 DNA: TGCGCCAGCAGCCAGGGCGGGAGATGGGAGGAGACCCAGTACTTC. It codes for CASSQGGRWEETQYF.

The chain has TRBV5-6 and TRBJ1-3, with D hard to call. V was clipped by 1 base and J by 0 bases, with 8 bases between them. Germline V gives CDR1 SGHDT, CDR2 YYEEEE. The length of the CDR3 is 15 residues. CDR3: CASSLRVNSGNTIYF. In DNA form, the CDR3 reads TGTGCCAGCAGCTTGCGGGTAAACTCTGGAAACACCATATATTTT.

The CDR3 reads CATGGTSGRRTGELFF. CDR3 nucleotide sequence: TGTGCCACCGGGGGGACTAGCGGGAGGCGGACCGGGGAGCTGTTTTTT. The V and J genes are TRBV24-1 and TRBJ2-2; 15 bases line up with TRBD2. The length of the CDR3 is 16 residues. V gave up 9 bases and J gave up 5 bases; unmatched junction bases: 6. The germline CDR1 and CDR2 sequences are KGHDR and SFDVKD.